The 13 T cell receptor beta chains reported below all come from one sample, sequenced in a study of blood T cell repertoires in COVID-19. Sequencing was performed with immunoSEQ multiplex PCR; in TCRdb, only in-frame clones are kept and a portion is missing. The sample contains roughly 180,000 clones, approximately 85% of which appear only once. Sequenced material: peripheral blood. The origin of the receptors is a woman aged 55 to 70 with COVID-19, enrolled during active disease.

The chain combines TRBV4-3 with TRBJ2-3; 7 nucleotides match TRBD1. The CDR3 loop spans 14 amino acids. Trimming at V came to 2 bases and at J to 6 bases, leaving 5 bases not matched to a gene. Germline V gene sequence: CDR1 LGHNA, CDR2 YSLEER. The CDR3 bases are TGCGCCAGCAGCCAAAATAGGGGGCACGATACGCAGTATTTT. As protein: CASSQNRGHDTQYF.

V usage is TRBV10-1 and J usage is TRBJ2-1; 14 bases map to TRBD2. The CDR3 sequence is 18 residues long. Losses at the gene ends were 2 bases for V and 8 bases for J; bases not matched to a gene: 11. Germline values: CDR1 WNHNN, CDR2 SYGVQD (reference sequence). The CDR3 coding sequence is TGCGCCAGCAGTGAGCCCTCGGGACTAGCGGGAGCAAGGTATGAGCAGTTCTTC. Protein sequence: CASSEPSGLAGARYEQFF.

V and J are TRBV18 and TRBJ2-5; TRBD1 agrees at 8 bases. V lost 1 base to trimming and J lost 5 bases; unmatched junction nucleotides: 6. The germline gives CDR1 KGHSH, CDR2 LQKENI. The CDR3 extends over 15 amino acids. The CDR3 DNA reads as TGTGCCAGCTCACCACAGACAGGGGCCGGGGAGACCCAGTACTTC. Amino acid sequence: CASSPQTGAGETQYF.

The J gene is TRBJ2-3, the V gene TRBV7-3; 8 bases align to TRBD2. V shed 1 base and J 0 bases; nucleotides not matched to a gene: 9. The CDR3 is 18 residues long. The germline V gene encodes CDR1 SGHTA and CDR2 FQGTGA. CDR3 amino acids: CASSLSGVSGASTDTQYF. In DNA, the CDR3 is TGTGCCAGCAGCTTAAGTGGAGTTAGCGGGGCTAGCACAGATACGCAGTATTTT.

V gene TRBV12-3 or TRBV12-4 combines with J gene TRBJ2-5; no firm D call. The CDR3 spans 12 residues. Trimming shortened V by 3 bases and J by 5 bases, and 7 bases separated the two germline ends. CDR3 residues: CASSLGQETQYF. CDR3 in DNA: TGTGCCAGCAGTTTGGGCCAGGAGACCCAGTACTTC.

The chain links TRBV11-2 to TRBJ1-2; tentatively, D is TRBD1 (5 bases). Trimming removed 3 bases from V and 2 bases from J, with 13 bases in between. Per germline, CDR1 SGHAT and CDR2 FQNNGV. CDR3 length equals 15 residues. CDR3 protein: CASSFSLAGNYGYTF. Here the CDR3 DNA reads TGTGCCAGCAGCTTCTCCCTGGCAGGGAACTATGGCTACACCTTC.

Here the CDR3 DNA reads TGTGCCAGCAGCCAAGATCTGGCAGGGTGGAAAAACATTCAGTACTTC. Translated: CASSQDLAGWKNIQYF. The rearrangement uses TRBV3-1 (or the pseudogene TRBV3-2) and TRBJ2-4, with D perhaps matching TRBD1 (5 bases). From germline, CDR1 is LGHDT and CDR2 YNNKEL (reference sequence). V dropped 0 bases and J dropped 4 bases, with 13 bases sitting between them. The CDR3 totals 16 residues.

J is TRBJ1-4 and V is TRBV19, with D hard to call. The CDR3 runs 12 residues. V was trimmed by 5 bases and J by 11 bases, leaving 12 bases between them. The germline V gene encodes CDR1 LNHDA and CDR2 SQIVND (reference sequence). The CDR3 nucleotides are TGTGCCAGTAGTCCCAACAGTGGCAAACTGTTTTTT. Residues: CASSPNSGKLFF.

The chain couples TRBV10-1 to TRBJ2-1, with 10 bases aligning to TRBD1. The germline CDR1 and CDR2 sequences are WNHNN and SYGVQD (reference sequence). The CDR3 sequence is 16 residues long. V lost 0 bases and J lost 2; bases outside the gene matches: 1. In DNA form, the CDR3 reads TGCGCCAGCAGTGAGTCCGGGACAGGGGCCTACAATGAGCAGTTCTTC. Its translation is CASSESGTGAYNEQFF.

The chain's CDR3 is CASSASTGGPNYGYTF. For the CDR3, the DNA is TGCGCCAGCAGCGCCTCGACAGGGGGCCCGAACTATGGCTACACCTTC. V gene TRBV5-1 combines with J gene TRBJ1-2, with TRBD1 matching over 10 bases. This CDR3 is 16 amino acids long. Germline V gene lookup returns CDR1 SGHRS and CDR2 YFSETQ. V lost 4 bases to trimming and J lost 2 bases; unmatched junction nucleotides: 8.

The CDR3 reads CASSFHFLLWGLDRVRYF. DNA for the CDR3: TGCGCCAGCAGCTTCCACTTCTTACTCTGGGGCCTAGACAGGGTGCGGTACTTC. The V call is TRBV5-1, the J call TRBJ2-7, with TRBD1 matching 7 bases. This CDR3 has 18 residues. Germline V CDR1 and CDR2: SGHRS, YFSETQ. V shed 2 bases, J shed 12 bases, and the junction held 26 bases outside the gene matches.

The chain joins TRBV19 to TRBJ1-3, with 8 bases that match TRBD1. Trimming cost V 8 bases and J 6 bases; bases outside gene matches: 6. Germline CDR1 and CDR2: LNHDA and SQIVND (reference sequence). CDR3 length: 13 residues. DNA for the CDR3: TGTGCCAGTGTCTCCCAGGGGGCAAACACCATATATTTT. Protein product: CASVSQGANTIYF.

The rearrangement links TRBV18 to TRBJ2-1; 12 bases fit TRBD1. CDR3 length: 17 amino acids. J lost 9 bases, V lost 3 bases, and 12 bases had no gene match. Per germline, CDR1 KGHSH and CDR2 LQKENI. CDR3 residues: CASSPGGGQGASVEQFF. In nucleotides, the CDR3 is TGTGCCAGCTCACCCGGTGGGGGACAGGGGGCAAGCGTTGAGCAGTTCTTC.